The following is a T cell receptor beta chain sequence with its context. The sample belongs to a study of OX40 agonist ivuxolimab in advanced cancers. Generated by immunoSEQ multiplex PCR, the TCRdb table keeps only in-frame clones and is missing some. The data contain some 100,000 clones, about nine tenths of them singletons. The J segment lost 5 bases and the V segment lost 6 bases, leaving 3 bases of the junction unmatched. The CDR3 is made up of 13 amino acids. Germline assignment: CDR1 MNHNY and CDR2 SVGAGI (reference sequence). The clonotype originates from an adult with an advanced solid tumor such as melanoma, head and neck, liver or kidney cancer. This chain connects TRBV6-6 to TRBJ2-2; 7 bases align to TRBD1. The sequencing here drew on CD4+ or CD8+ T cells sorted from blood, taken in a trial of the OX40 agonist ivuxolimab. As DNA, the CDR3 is TGTGCCAGCAGCCGACAGGGTACCGGGGAGCTGTTTTTT. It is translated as CASSRQGTGELFF.